This TCR beta chain was identified in a study of blood T cell repertoires in COVID-19. V was cut by 2 bases and J by 8 bases, with 15 bases left in between. Germline lookup yields CDR1 ENHRY and CDR2 SYGVKD. This CDR3 is built from 14 residues. Per the authors' pipeline: Reference gene primer amplification gave estimated nucleated cell counts. Measured with immunoSEQ multiplex PCR; TCRdb has only the in-frame clones, and not every one. That table furnishes V, J and clone size, whereas the DNA furnished D and trimming. The sample records 150,000 or so clones, roughly 84% being singletons. The sequenced sample consisted of peripheral blood. This TCR derives from a man between 60 and 70 years old with COVID-19, enrolled during active disease. This chain links TRBV10-3 with TRBJ1-1; TRBD1 is a possible D gene (6 bases). CDR3 region: CAISEDLQGWEAFF. The CDR3 DNA reads as TGTGCCATCAGTGAGGATCTTCAGGGGTGGGAAGCTTTCTTT.